One and the same sample provided the 32 T cell receptor beta chains below, sequenced in a study of blood T cell repertoires in COVID-19. Clones were read by immunoSEQ multiplex PCR, and TCRdb kept only the in-frame ones, dropping some. Among approximately 90,000 clones listed, roughly 85% were seen once. The source material was peripheral blood. The receptor source for this set is a man aged 60 to 75 with acute or convalescent COVID-19.

This chain links TRBV29-1 with TRBJ2-3; D is possibly TRBD2 (6 bases). This CDR3 has 12 amino acids. The germline V gene has CDR1 SQVTM and CDR2 ANQGSEA. V lost 4 bases and J 4 bases, leaving 9 bases between the germline ends. CDR3 region: CSVGREADTQYF. The CDR3 DNA follows: TGCAGCGTTGGGAGGGAAGCAGATACGCAGTATTTT.

The chain joins TRBV6-1 to TRBJ2-5; no clear D. Germline assignment: CDR1 MNHNS and CDR2 SASEGT. The CDR3 runs 13 residues. V lost 2 bases and J 4 bases, leaving 8 bases between the germline ends. The CDR3 DNA follows: TGTGCCAGCAGTGAATACTCCCCAGAGACCCAGTACTTC. Translated: CASSEYSPETQYF.

This clone has a count of ten or more. The rearrangement links TRBV27 to TRBJ2-4, with D maybe TRBD1 (6 bases). Trimming stripped 1 base from V and 1 base from J, with 11 bases between. There are 16 residues in the CDR3. Germline lookup yields CDR1 MNHEY and CDR2 SMNVEV (reference sequence). CDR3 amino acids: CASSLYRALAKNIQYF. CDR3 bases: TGTGCCAGCAGTTTATACAGGGCCCTGGCCAAAAACATTCAGTACTTC.

The table lists this clone with a few counts. J is TRBJ1-3 and V is TRBV5-1; tentatively, D is TRBD1 (5 bases). This CDR3 contains 15 residues. The germline V gene has CDR1 SGHRS and CDR2 YFSETQ. The ends were cut back, 4 bases at V and 1 base at J, with 12 bases in the middle. CDR3 sequence reads: CASSGGAISGNTIYF. CDR3 nucleotide sequence: TGCGCCAGCAGCGGCGGGGCCATATCTGGAAACACCATATATTTT.

The rearrangement joins TRBV5-1 to TRBJ2-7; TRBD1 might be the D (6 bases). Germline V gene data show CDR1 as SGHRS and CDR2 as YFSETQ. V gave up 7 bases and J gave up 2 bases, with 13 bases separating them. CDR3 size: 13 residues. The DNA of the CDR3 is TGCGCCAGCTCCGACAGGTCAACCTACGAGCAGTACTTC. Its protein is CASSDRSTYEQYF. Together with reference TRBV5-1 and TRBJ2-7, the CDR3 gives the full variable domain: KAGVTQTPRYLIKTRGQQVTLSCSPISGHRSVSWYQQTPGQGLQFLFEYFSETQRNKGNFPGRFSGRQFSNSRSEMNVSTLELGDSALYLCASSDRSTYEQYFGPGTRLTVT.

V and J are TRBV5-1 and TRBJ2-3; maybe TRBD2 (6 bases). Germline-derived CDR1 and CDR2 are SGHRS and YFSETQ. V lost 0 bases and J 4 bases, leaving 24 bases between the germline ends. The CDR3 has 19 amino acids. Here the CDR3 reads CASSLGVGRGLSRADTQYF. The CDR3 DNA reads TGCGCCAGCAGCTTGGGGGTCGGGCGGGGTCTTTCAAGGGCAGATACGCAGTATTTT.

The chain joins TRBV13 to TRBJ1-1; D is unclear. CDR3 length: 16 amino acids. The germline CDR1 and CDR2 sequences are PRHDT and FYEKMQ (reference sequence). V lost 1 base and J 0 bases, leaving 12 bases between the germline ends. CDR3 amino acids: CASSLAPTSLNTEAFF. The CDR3 bases are TGTGCCAGCAGCTTAGCCCCGACAAGTCTGAACACTGAAGCTTTCTTT.

This clone was detected only a few times. V is TRBV11-2 and J is TRBJ2-1; weak D call: TRBD2 (5 bases). Germline-derived CDR1 and CDR2 are SGHAT and FQNNGV. The germline V and J ends were trimmed by 1 base and 5 bases, with 12 bases remaining between them. The CDR3 loop spans 15 amino acids. The CDR3 region is CASSLVAGPNNEQFF. CDR3 DNA: TGTGCCAGCAGCTTAGTTGCGGGCCCCAACAATGAGCAGTTCTTC.

The V call is TRBV10-3, the J call TRBJ2-3, with 7 bases lining up with TRBD1. The CDR3 is 16 amino acids. The trim removed 0 bases at V and 4 bases at J, leaving 7 bases unmatched. Looked up from germline, CDR1 is ENHRY and CDR2 is SYGVKD. The CDR3 DNA follows: TGTGCCATCAGTGAGTCTCAGGGGGTAGAGGCAGATACGCAGTATTTT. Residues: CAISESQGVEADTQYF.

This sequence joins TRBV6-5 and TRBJ2-4, with D possibly TRBD2 on 6 matching bases. The CDR3 has 15 amino acids. Germline lookup yields CDR1 MNHEY and CDR2 SVGAGI. Trimming took off 4 bases at V and 0 bases at J, with 10 bases between the two ends. In nucleotides, the CDR3 is TGTGCCAGCAGTTCCGCGGGACTAGCCAAAAACATTCAGTACTTC. It encodes CASSSAGLAKNIQYF.

The genes are TRBV5-4 and TRBJ2-7; TRBD2 agrees at 8 bases. This CDR3 has 15 residues. The ends lost 4 bases at V and 0 bases at J; junction bases unmatched: 6. From germline, CDR1 is SGHNT and CDR2 YYREEE (reference sequence). The chain's CDR3 is CASSASGRGSYEQYF. In nucleotides, the CDR3 is TGTGCCAGCAGCGCGAGCGGGAGAGGCTCCTACGAGCAGTACTTC. The full variable domain, rest sourced from reference TRBV5-4 and TRBJ2-7, is ETGVTQSPTHLIKTRGQQVTLRCSSQSGHNTVSWYQQALGQGPQFIFQYYREEENGRGNFPPRFSGLQFPNYSSELNVNALELDDSALYLCASSASGRGSYEQYFGPGTRLTVT.

This chain links TRBV29-1 with TRBJ1-1; the D is unclear. From germline, CDR1 is SQVTM and CDR2 ANQGSEA. This CDR3 spans 13 amino acids. The V and J ends lost 4 bases and 1 base respectively, with 10 bases between them. DNA of the CDR3: TGCAGCGTTGGCCGGGGAGGGAACACTGAAGCTTTCTTT. Amino acid sequence: CSVGRGGNTEAFF.

The chain combines TRBV2 with TRBJ1-2; the D gene is possibly TRBD1 (5 bases). V lost 5 bases to trimming and J lost 2 bases, with 15 bases between them. This CDR3 region has 15 residues. Germline V gene lookup returns CDR1 SNHLY and CDR2 FYNNEI. DNA for the CDR3: TGTGCCAGCAGTTCCTCCACAGGAAGAAACTATGGCTACACCTTC. Translation: CASSSSTGRNYGYTF.

The V and J genes are TRBV11-1 and TRBJ2-1; D unresolved. Between the trimmed V and J ends, which lost 6 bases and 6 bases, there was a span of 6 bases. The germline gives CDR1 SGHAT, CDR2 FQDESV (reference sequence). CDR3 length equals 11 residues. This CDR3 reads CASSLGNEQFF. DNA for the CDR3: TGTGCCAGCAGTCTAGGCAATGAGCAGTTCTTC.

This sequence joins TRBV27 and TRBJ1-6; D might be TRBD1 (5 bases). The germline CDR1 and CDR2 sequences are MNHEY and SMNVEV (reference sequence). The CDR3 has 18 amino acids. V lost 5 bases and J lost 0, with 17 bases in between. The CDR3 DNA follows: TGTGCCAGCAGTCCCACCGGGACTAGGAGCTCCTATAATTCACCCCTCCACTTT. Translation gives CASSPTGTRSSYNSPLHF.

This chain uses TRBV18 with TRBJ2-7; tentatively, D is TRBD2 (5 bases). V gave up 4 bases and J gave up 2 bases, with 9 bases separating them. The CDR3 spans 13 residues. Germline CDR1 is KGHSH and CDR2 is LQKENI. The CDR3 DNA is TGTGCCAGCTCACGAAGCGGAACCTACGAGCAGTACTTC. Translation: CASSRSGTYEQYF. The full variable domain, in which reference TRBV18 and TRBJ2-7 provide the parts outside the CDR3, is NAGVMQNPRHLVRRRGQEARLRCSPMKGHSHVYWYRQLPEEGLKFMVYLQKENIIDESGMPKERFSAEFPKEGPSILRIQQVVRGDSAAYFCASSRSGTYEQYFGPGTRLTVT.

The chain joins TRBV7-9 to TRBJ2-1; a weak D match, TRBD2 (6 bases). The V gene lost 5 bases and the J gene lost 16 bases, with 18 bases spanning the gap. The CDR3 has 12 residues. The germline CDR1 and CDR2 sequences are SEHNR and FQNEAQ (reference sequence). CDR3 amino acids: CASSGLDGEVFF. In DNA, the CDR3 is TGTGCCAGCAGCGGATTGGACGGGGAGGTTTTCTTC.

This chain joins TRBV2 and TRBJ1-1; 8 bases align to TRBD1. Germline CDR1 and CDR2: SNHLY and FYNNEI. The CDR3 is 13 amino acids. V was clipped by 11 bases and J by 1 base; unmatched bases: 6. CDR3 coding DNA: TGTGCCGGTAACAGGGGGTCGAACACTGAAGCTTTCTTT. Residues: CAGNRGSNTEAFF.

About this clone itself: The junction does not match germline at one end; this may be a read error. This chain links TRBV25-1 with TRBJ2-3; 7 positions match TRBD1. This CDR3 has 13 residues. Germline assignment: CDR1 MGHDK and CDR2 SYGVNS. The CDR3: CASSELGQAIQDF. CDR3 bases: TGTGCCAGCAGTGAATTAGGACAGGCCATACAAGATTTT.

This clone has only a few counts. CDR3 sequence: CASSVDGASGTKNEQFF. The CDR3 bases are TGTGCCAGCAGCGTAGATGGGGCTAGCGGGACGAAAAATGAGCAGTTCTTC. V usage is TRBV9 and J usage is TRBJ2-1; 9 bases agree with TRBD2. The CDR3 contains 17 residues. The germline CDR1 and CDR2 sequences are SGDLS and YYNGEE. Germline trimming cut 0 bases from V and 7 bases from J; bases unmatched to any gene: 11.

Only a few counts were recorded for this clone. V usage is TRBV13 and J usage is TRBJ1-2, with 10 bases aligning to TRBD1. The CDR3 totals 15 residues. V lost 1 base, J lost 4 bases, and 3 bases stayed unmatched. Germline loops: CDR1 PRHDT, CDR2 FYEKMQ (reference sequence). The CDR3 DNA follows: TGTGCCAGCAGCTTAGAAGGACAGGGGGGCTATGGCTACACCTTC. The encoded protein is CASSLEGQGGYGYTF. Together with reference TRBV13 and TRBJ1-2, the CDR3 gives the full variable domain: AAGVIQSPRHLIKEKRETATLKCYPIPRHDTVYWYQQGPGQDPQFLISFYEKMQSDKGSIPDRFSAQQFSDYHSELNMSSLELGDSALYFCASSLEGQGGYGYTFGSGTRLTVV.

This clone has a handful of counts. The chain has TRBV5-1 and TRBJ1-2; D possibly corresponds to TRBD1 (5 bases). The V gene lost 5 bases and the J gene lost 4 bases, with 18 bases spanning the gap. There are 15 residues in the CDR3. Per the germline V gene, CDR1 is SGHRS and CDR2 is YFSETQ. CDR3 protein: CASSTTGQGPYGYTF. DNA for the CDR3: TGCGCCAGCAGTACCACCGGGCAGGGCCCCTATGGCTACACCTTC.

This clone came up once. The chain is built from TRBV7-8 and TRBJ2-1; 8 nucleotides match TRBD2. Trimming cost V 5 bases and J 5 bases; bases outside gene matches: 5. This CDR3 region has 14 residues. From germline, CDR1 is SGHVS and CDR2 FQNEAQ. The CDR3 DNA follows: TGTGCCAGCAGCCCGGCGACTAGCGACAATGAGCAGTTCTTC. This translates into CASSPATSDNEQFF.

The gene calls are TRBV6-1 and TRBJ1-5; tentatively, D is TRBD1 (5 bases). The CDR3 covers 17 residues. The ends were cut back, 3 bases at V and 0 bases at J, with 15 bases in the middle. Looked up from germline, CDR1 is MNHNS and CDR2 is SASEGT. For the CDR3, the DNA is TGTGCCAGCAGTGAGTTCAGGAGCAGGGATAGCAATCAGCCCCAGCATTTT. This codes for CASSEFRSRDSNQPQHF.

The chain recombines TRBV7-2 with TRBJ1-5; perhaps TRBD1 as D (5 bases). V lost 0 bases and J lost 7, with 13 bases in between. Germline V lookup: CDR1 SGHTA, CDR2 FQGNSA. The CDR3 consists of 15 residues. CDR3 sequence: CASSLAGGPAQPQHF. Here the CDR3 DNA reads TGTGCCAGCAGCTTAGCGGGGGGACCCGCGCAGCCCCAGCATTTT. The full variable domain, with the rest looked up from reference TRBV7-2 and TRBJ1-5, is GAGVSQSPSNKVTEKGKDVELRCDPISGHTALYWYRQSLGQGLEFLIYFQGNSAPDKSGLPSDRFSAERTGGSVSTLTIQRTQQEDSAVYLCASSLAGGPAQPQHFGDGTRLSIL.

This clone is a singleton in its sample. The chain joins TRBV2 to TRBJ2-1, with TRBD2 matching over 11 bases. Germline CDR1 SNHLY, CDR2 FYNNEI. V shed 4 bases and J 5 bases; nucleotides not matched to a gene: 4. The CDR3 consists of 15 residues. This CDR3 is CASSVLAGGNNEQFF. As DNA, the CDR3 is TGTGCCAGCAGTGTCTTAGCGGGGGGGAACAATGAGCAGTTCTTC.

CDR3 sequence reads: CSGGTSQSNEQFF. Written as DNA, the CDR3 is TGCAGCGGCGGGACTAGTCAAAGCAATGAGCAGTTCTTC. The V gene is TRBV29-1, the J gene TRBJ2-1, with 8 positions matching TRBD2. The junction had 8 bases not matched to a gene; V was cut back by 7 bases and J by 6 bases. Germline assignment: CDR1 SQVTM and CDR2 ANQGSEA. The CDR3 runs 13 residues.

About this clone itself: The germline gene is not matched at one end of the junction; a read error may be the cause. V gene TRBV18 combines with J gene TRBJ1-5, with 12 bases identical to TRBD1. This CDR3 has 18 residues. Germline CDR1 KGHSH, CDR2 LQKENI. The CDR3 DNA is TGTGCCAGCTCACCGATGCCGGGACAGGGGGCTAGCGATCAGCCCCAGCATTTT. It codes for CASSPMPGQGASDQPQHF.

This clone has only a few counts. The chain employs TRBV11-1 and TRBJ2-5, with TRBD1 identical over 7 bases. V lost 6 bases to trimming and J lost 5 bases; unmatched junction nucleotides: 15. The CDR3 covers 16 residues. Per germline, CDR1 SGHAT and CDR2 FQDESV (reference sequence). CDR3 region: CASSFQATQGYETQYF. For the CDR3, the DNA is TGTGCCAGCAGTTTCCAAGCCACACAGGGGTACGAGACCCAGTACTTC.

The rearrangement joins TRBV7-2 to TRBJ2-3; 12 bases map to TRBD2. CDR1 SGHTA and CDR2 FQGNSA come from the germline V gene. The CDR3 extends over 18 amino acids. V trimming: 4 bases; J trimming: 4 bases; junction bases outside the gene matches: 12. CDR3 sequence reads: CASSSPPPSGGASDTQYF. The DNA for the CDR3 is TGTGCCAGCAGCTCCCCCCCTCCTAGCGGGGGGGCCTCAGATACGCAGTATTTT.

V is TRBV6-2 or TRBV6-3 and J is TRBJ1-6; 11 nucleotides match TRBD1. Germline trimming cut 4 bases from V and 10 bases from J; bases unmatched to any gene: 6. Per germline, CDR1 MNHEY and CDR2 SVGEGT. CDR3 length equals 15 residues. CDR3 DNA sequence: TGTGCCAGCAGTTCCGGGACAGGGGGGAAGTCACCCCTCCACTTT. Encoded protein: CASSSGTGGKSPLHF.

The chain carries TRBV5-1 and TRBJ1-2, with TRBD1 matching over 7 bases. Per germline, CDR1 SGHRS and CDR2 YFSETQ. The junction had 9 bases not matched to a gene; V was cut back by 0 bases and J by 7 bases. The CDR3 has 15 amino acids. CDR3 protein: CASSLEVGGNGGYTF. DNA of the CDR3: TGCGCCAGCAGCTTGGAAGTAGGGGGCAACGGTGGCTACACCTTC.